The clone carrying this TCR beta chain occurred once. The entry originates in a study of Ad26.COV2.S vaccination and SARS-CoV-2 variants. The ends lost 3 bases at V and 6 bases at J; junction bases unmatched: 11. Germline V CDR1 and CDR2: KGHSH, LQKENI. The CDR3 length is 15 residues. Assay: immunoSEQ multiplex PCR; the TCRdb copy retains only in-frame clones and omits some. The data contain around 270,000 clones, roughly nine tenths of them singletons. Treatment meaning: some 19 received Ad26.COV2.S at low or high dose, single or two shots; 5 received placebo; per-sample allocation not given. At day 63 after the first vaccine or placebo injection, samples were drawn.

The clonotype was recovered from a person between 18 and 60 years old who received the Ad26.COV2.S COVID-19 vaccine or a placebo. This sample comprised peripheral blood, obtained in a trial of Ad26.COV2.S vaccine versus placebo. The genes are TRBV18 and TRBJ2-7, with 7 bases fitting TRBD1. CDR3 amino acids: CASSPKSGTAGEQYF. Written as DNA, the CDR3 is TGTGCCAGCTCACCTAAATCCGGGACAGCCGGCGAGCAGTACTTC.